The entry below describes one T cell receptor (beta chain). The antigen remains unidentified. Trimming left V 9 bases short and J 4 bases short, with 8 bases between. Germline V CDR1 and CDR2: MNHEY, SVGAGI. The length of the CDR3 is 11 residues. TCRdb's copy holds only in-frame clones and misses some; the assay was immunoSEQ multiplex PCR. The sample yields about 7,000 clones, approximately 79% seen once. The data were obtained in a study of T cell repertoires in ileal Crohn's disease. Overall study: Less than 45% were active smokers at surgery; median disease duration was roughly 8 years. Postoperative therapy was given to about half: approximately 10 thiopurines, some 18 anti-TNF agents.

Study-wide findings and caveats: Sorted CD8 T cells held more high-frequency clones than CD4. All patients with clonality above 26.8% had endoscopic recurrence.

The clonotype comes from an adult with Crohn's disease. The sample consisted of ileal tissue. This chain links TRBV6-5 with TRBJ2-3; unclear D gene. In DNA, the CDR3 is TGTGCCAGTTCCCTCGCAGATACGCAGTATTTT. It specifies CASSLADTQYF.